The sequence of this TCR beta chain was determined in a study of T cell repertoires in cytomegalovirus infection. Study-level background: A matching HLA type, together with CMV infection, was signaled by public TCR beta signatures. The study, taken as a whole, reports: The ex vivo response showed dominance by HLA-C-restricted CMV-specific TCR beta clonotypes. Individuals carrying CMV plus the relevant HLA were identified by cumulative frequency of public TCR beta families.

TCRdb re-derived calls from the reads in MiXCR, one entry per CDR3 protein. This repertoire shows nearly 450,000 distinct CDR3 sequences, 31% found once; its top ten account for about an eighth. Trimming took off 5 bases at V and 8 bases at J, with 14 bases between the two ends. The CDR3 extends over 13 amino acids. Germline CDR1 MNHEY, CDR2 SVGEGT. This clonotype turned up a few times. Antigen: not known. This chain connects TRBV6-2 or TRBV6-3 to TRBJ2-3, with unresolved D. This receptor was obtained from a human donor in good health (CMV status not recorded). Some clones in this sample may be carry-over from other donors' samples. Sequenced sample: PBMCs. Here the CDR3 reads CASSEEIETTQYF. The DNA of the CDR3 is TGTGCCAGCAGTGAAGAAATTGAGACTACGCAGTATTTT.